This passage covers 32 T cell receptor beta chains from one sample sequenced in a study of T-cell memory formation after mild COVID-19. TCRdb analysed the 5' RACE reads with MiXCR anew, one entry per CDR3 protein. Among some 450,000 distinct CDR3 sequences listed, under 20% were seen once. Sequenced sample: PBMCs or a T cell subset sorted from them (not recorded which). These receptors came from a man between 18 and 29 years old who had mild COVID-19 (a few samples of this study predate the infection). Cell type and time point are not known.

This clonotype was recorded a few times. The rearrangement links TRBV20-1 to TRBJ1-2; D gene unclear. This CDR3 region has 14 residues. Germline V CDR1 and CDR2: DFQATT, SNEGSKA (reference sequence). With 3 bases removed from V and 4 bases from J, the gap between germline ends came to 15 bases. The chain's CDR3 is CSASPSQEVYGYTF. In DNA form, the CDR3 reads TGCAGTGCTAGTCCATCCCAGGAAGTCTATGGCTACACCTTC.

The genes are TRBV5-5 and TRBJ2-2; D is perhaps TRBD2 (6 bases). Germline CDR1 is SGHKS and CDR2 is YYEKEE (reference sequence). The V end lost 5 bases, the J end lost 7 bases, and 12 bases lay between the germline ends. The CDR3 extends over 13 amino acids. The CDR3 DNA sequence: TGTGCCAGCAGACGGAGGGATGGCGGGGAGCTGTTTTTT. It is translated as CASRRRDGGELFF.

The CDR3 loop is CASSLYKGAGQGYTF. In nucleotides, the CDR3 is TGTGCCAGCAGTTTATATAAGGGCGCTGGTCAGGGCTACACCTTC. This chain uses TRBV28 with TRBJ1-2, with D hard to call. With 1 base removed from V and 8 bases from J, the gap between germline ends came to 17 bases. The CDR3 contains 15 residues. Germline V gives CDR1 MDHEN, CDR2 SYDVKM.

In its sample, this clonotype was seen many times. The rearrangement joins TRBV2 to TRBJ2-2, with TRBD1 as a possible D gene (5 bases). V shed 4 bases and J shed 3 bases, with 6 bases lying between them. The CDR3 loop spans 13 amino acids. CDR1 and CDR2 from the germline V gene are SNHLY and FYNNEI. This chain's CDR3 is CASSGQYTGELFF. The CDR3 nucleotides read TGTGCCAGCAGTGGACAGTACACCGGGGAGCTGTTTTTT.

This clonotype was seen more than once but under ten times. This CDR3 is CASSLYRGIEEKLFF. The CDR3 DNA follows: TGTGCCAGCAGCCTCTACAGGGGGATTGAGGAAAAACTGTTTTTT. The chain uses TRBV4-2 and TRBJ1-4, with 8 nucleotides matching TRBD1. The CDR3 is made up of 15 amino acids. V was pared by 4 bases and J by 8 bases, with 9 bases of the junction left unmatched. In germline, CDR1 is LGHNA, CDR2 YNFKEQ.

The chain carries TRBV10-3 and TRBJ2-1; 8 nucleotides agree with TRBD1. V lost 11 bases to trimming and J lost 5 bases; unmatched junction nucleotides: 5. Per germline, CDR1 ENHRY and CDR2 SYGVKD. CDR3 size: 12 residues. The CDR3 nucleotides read TGTGCCGCCAGGACAGGGAACAATGAGCAGTTCTTC. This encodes CAARTGNNEQFF.

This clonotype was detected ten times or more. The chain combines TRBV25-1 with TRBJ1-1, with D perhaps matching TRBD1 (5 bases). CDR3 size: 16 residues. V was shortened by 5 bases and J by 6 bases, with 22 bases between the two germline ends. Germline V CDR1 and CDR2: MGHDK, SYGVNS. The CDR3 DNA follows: TGTGCCAGCAGTAACCCGCCGGGGACGGCGGGGTCTGAAGCTTTCTTT. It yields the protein CASSNPPGTAGSEAFF.

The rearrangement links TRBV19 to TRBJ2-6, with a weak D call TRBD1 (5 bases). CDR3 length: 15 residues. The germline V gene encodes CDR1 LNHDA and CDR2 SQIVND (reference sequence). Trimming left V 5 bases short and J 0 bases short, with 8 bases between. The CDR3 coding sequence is TGTGCCAGTAGTTGGGGCGTCTCTGGGGCCAACGTCCTGACTTTC. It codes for CASSWGVSGANVLTF.

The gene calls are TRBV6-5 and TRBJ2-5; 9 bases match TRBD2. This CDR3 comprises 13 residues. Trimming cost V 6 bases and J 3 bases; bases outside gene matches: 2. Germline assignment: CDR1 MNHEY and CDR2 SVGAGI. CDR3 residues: CASRRTSEETQYF. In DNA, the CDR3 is TGTGCCAGCAGAAGGACTAGCGAAGAGACCCAGTACTTC.

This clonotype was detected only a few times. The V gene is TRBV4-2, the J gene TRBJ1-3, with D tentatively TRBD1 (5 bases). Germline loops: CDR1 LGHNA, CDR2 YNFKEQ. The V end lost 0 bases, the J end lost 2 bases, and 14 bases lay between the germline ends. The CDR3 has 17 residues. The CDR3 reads CASSQDQSAGTGNTIYF. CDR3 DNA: TGTGCCAGCAGCCAAGATCAAAGCGCAGGGACTGGAAACACCATATATTTT.

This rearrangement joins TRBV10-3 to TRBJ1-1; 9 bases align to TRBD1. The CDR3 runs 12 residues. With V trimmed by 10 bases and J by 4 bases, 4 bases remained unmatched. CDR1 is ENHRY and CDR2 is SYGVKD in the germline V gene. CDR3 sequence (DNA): TGTGCCACGACAGGGGGTATCACTGAAGCTTTCTTT. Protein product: CATTGGITEAFF.

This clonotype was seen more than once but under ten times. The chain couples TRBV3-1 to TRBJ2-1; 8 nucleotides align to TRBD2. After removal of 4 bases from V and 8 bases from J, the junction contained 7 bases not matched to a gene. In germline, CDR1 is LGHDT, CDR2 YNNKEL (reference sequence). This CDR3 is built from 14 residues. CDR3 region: CASSPRSGGHEQFF. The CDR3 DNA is TGTGCCAGCAGCCCCCGGAGCGGGGGCCATGAGCAGTTCTTC.

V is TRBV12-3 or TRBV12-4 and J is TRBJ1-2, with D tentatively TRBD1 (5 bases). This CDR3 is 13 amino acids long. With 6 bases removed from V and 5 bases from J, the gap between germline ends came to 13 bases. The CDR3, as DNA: TGTGCCAGCAGGGAGAGGGGATTTTATGGCTACACCTTC. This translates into CASRERGFYGYTF.

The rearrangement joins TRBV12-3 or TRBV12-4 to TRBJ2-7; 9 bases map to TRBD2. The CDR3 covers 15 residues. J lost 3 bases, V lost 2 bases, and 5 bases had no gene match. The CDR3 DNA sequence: TGTGCCAGCAGTTTAAGGGCGGGGGGGGACTACGAGCAGTACTTC. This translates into CASSLRAGGDYEQYF.

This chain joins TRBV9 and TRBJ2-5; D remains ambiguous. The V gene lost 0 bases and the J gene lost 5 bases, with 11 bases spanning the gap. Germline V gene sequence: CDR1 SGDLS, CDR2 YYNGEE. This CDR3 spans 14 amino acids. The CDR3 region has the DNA TGTGCCAGCAGCGTAGGTGTGGAAAGCGAGACCCAGTACTTC. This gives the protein CASSVGVESETQYF.

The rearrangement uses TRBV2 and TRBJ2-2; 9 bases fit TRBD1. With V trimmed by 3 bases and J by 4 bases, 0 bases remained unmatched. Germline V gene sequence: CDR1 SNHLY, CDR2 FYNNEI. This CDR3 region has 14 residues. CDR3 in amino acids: CASSEDRGTGELFF. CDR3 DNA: TGTGCCAGCAGTGAGGACAGGGGCACCGGGGAGCTGTTTTTT.

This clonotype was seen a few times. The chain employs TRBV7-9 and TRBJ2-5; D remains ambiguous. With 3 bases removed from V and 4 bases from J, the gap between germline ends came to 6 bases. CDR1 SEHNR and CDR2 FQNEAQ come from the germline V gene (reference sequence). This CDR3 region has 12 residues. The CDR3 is CASSLGAETQYF. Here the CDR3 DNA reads TGTGCCAGCAGCTTGGGCGCAGAGACCCAGTACTTC.

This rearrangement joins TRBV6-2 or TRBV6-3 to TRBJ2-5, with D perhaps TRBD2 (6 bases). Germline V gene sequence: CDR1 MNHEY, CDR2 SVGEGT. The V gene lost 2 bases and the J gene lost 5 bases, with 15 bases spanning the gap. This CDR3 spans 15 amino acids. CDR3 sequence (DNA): TGTGCCAGCAGTTACGGCAGGAGGGTCGGGGAGACCCAGTACTTC. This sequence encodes CASSYGRRVGETQYF.

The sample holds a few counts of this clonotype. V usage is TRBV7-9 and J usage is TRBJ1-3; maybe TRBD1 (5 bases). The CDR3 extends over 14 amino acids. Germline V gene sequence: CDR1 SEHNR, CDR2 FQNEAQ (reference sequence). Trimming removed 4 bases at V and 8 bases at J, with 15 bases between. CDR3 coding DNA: TGTGCCAGCAGCTCCCGGGCTAGGGGATACACCATATATTTT. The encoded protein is CASSSRARGYTIYF.

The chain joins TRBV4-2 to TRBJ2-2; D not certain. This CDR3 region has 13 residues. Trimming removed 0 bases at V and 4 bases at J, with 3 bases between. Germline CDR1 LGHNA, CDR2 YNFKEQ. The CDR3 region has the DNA TGTGCCAGCAGCCAAGATCTCACCGGGGAGCTGTTTTTT. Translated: CASSQDLTGELFF.

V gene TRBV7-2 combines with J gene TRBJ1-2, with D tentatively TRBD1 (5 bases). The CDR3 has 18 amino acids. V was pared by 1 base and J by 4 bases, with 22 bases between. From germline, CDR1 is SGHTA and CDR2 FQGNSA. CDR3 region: CASSLERPGTADSYGYTF. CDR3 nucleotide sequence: TGTGCCAGCAGCTTAGAACGCCCCGGGACCGCAGACAGCTATGGCTACACCTTC.

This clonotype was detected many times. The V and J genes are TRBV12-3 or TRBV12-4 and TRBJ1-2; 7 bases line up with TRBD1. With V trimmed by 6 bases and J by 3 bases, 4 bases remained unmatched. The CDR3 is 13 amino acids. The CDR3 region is CASSQTGDYGYTF. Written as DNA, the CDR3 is TGTGCCAGCAGCCAAACAGGGGACTATGGCTACACCTTC.

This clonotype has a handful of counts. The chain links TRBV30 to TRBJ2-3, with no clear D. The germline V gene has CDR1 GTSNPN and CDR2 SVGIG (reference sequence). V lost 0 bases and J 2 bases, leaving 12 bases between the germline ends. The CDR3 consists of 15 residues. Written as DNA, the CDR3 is TGTGCCTGGAGTGTTAATAGTGGGCTCACAGATACGCAGTATTTT. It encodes CAWSVNSGLTDTQYF.

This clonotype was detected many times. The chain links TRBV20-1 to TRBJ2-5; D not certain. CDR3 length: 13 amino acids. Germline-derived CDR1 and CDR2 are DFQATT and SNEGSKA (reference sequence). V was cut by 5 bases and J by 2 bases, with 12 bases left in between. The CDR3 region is CSALGPDQETQYF. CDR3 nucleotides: TGCAGTGCTCTAGGACCAGATCAAGAGACCCAGTACTTC.

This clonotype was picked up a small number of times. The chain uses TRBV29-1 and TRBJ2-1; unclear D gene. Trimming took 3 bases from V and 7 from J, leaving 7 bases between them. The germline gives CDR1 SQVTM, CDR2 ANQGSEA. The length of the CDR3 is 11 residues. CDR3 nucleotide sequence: TGCAGCGTTGACTGGTGGAATGAGCAGTTCTTC. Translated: CSVDWWNEQFF.

This CDR3 is CASRRDSGPGYTF. DNA for the CDR3: TGTGCCAGCAGACGGGACAGCGGACCCGGCTACACCTTC. The V and J genes are TRBV6-6 and TRBJ1-2; TRBD1 agrees at 7 bases. The germline V gene has CDR1 MNHNY and CDR2 SVGAGI (reference sequence). This CDR3 is 13 amino acids long. Germline trimming cut 6 bases from V and 8 bases from J; bases unmatched to any gene: 9.

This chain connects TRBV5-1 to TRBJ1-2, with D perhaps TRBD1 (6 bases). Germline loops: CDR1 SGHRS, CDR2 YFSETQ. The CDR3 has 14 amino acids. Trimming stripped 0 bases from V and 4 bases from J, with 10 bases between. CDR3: CASSLDGGPYGYTF. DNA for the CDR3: TGCGCCAGCAGCTTGGATGGGGGGCCCTATGGCTACACCTTC.

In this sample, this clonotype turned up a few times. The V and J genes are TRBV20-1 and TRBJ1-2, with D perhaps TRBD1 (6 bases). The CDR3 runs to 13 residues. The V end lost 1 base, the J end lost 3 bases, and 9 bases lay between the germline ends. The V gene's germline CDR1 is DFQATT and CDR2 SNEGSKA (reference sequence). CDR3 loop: CSARGRQDYGYTF. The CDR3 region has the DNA TGCAGTGCTAGAGGTAGACAGGACTATGGCTACACCTTC.

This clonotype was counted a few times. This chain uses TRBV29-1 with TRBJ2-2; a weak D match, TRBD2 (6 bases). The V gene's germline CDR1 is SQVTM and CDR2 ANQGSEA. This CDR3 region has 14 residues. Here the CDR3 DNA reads TGCAGTTATATTCGGGACTCTAACACCGGGGAGCTGTTTTTT. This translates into CSYIRDSNTGELFF.

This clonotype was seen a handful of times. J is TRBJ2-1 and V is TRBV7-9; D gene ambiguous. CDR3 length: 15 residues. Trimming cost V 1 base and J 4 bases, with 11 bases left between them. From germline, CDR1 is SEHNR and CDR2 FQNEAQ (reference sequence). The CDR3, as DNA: TGTGCCAGCAGCTTAGAAACCACCATGTACAATGAGCAGTTCTTC. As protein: CASSLETTMYNEQFF.

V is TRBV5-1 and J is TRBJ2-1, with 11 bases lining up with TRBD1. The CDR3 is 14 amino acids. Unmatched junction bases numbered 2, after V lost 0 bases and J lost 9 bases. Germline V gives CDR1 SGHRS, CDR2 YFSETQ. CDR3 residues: CASSLAGTGGEQFF. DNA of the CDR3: TGCGCCAGCAGCTTGGCCGGGACAGGGGGTGAGCAGTTCTTC. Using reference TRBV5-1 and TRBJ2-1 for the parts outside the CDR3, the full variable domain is KAGVTQTPRYLIKTRGQQVTLSCSPISGHRSVSWYQQTPGQGLQFLFEYFSETQRNKGNFPGRFSGRQFSNSRSEMNVSTLELGDSALYLCASSLAGTGGEQFFGPGTRLTVL.

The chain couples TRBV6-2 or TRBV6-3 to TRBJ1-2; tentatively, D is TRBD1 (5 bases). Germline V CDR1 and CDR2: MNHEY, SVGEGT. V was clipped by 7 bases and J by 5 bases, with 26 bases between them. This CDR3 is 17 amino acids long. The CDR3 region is CASTLRPGIIALYGYTF. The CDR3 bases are TGTGCCAGCACTCTACGTCCAGGGATCATTGCCTTGTATGGCTACACCTTC.